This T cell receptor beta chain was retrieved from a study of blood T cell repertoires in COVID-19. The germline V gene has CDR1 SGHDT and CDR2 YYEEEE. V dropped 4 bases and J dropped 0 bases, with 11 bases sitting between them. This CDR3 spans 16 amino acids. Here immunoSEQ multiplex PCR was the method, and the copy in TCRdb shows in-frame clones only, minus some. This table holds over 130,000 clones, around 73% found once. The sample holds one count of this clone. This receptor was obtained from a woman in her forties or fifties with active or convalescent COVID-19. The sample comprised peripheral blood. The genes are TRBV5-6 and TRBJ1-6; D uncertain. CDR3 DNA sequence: TGTGCCAGCAGCCCCTATGGGAGCTCCTATAATTCACCCCTCCACTTT. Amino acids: CASSPYGSSYNSPLHF.